A few counts support the clone carrying this T cell receptor (beta chain). The data derive from a study of T cells after yellow fever vaccination. Study-wide background: Researchers used SMART-Seq v4 Ultra Low Input to prepare fractions that had low cell numbers.

5'RACE template switching added a universal primer site and UMIs to TCR cDNA. TCRdb re-called the 5' RACE reads with MiXCR, one entry per CDR3 protein. The sample lists some 320,000 distinct CDR3 sequences; approximately 4% were seen once. The sequence came from a man younger than 30 who received the YFV17D yellow fever vaccine. Sequencing was performed on PBMCs, taken 15 days after the yellow fever booster vaccination.

Written as DNA, the CDR3 is TGCGCCAGCAGCCAAGATGCGTTGGGACAGGGATATTACATTCAGTACTTC. This encodes CASSQDALGQGYYIQYF. This sequence joins TRBV4-3 and TRBJ2-4, with TRBD1 matching 9 bases. Germline V gene data show CDR1 as LGHNA and CDR2 as YSLEER. V lost 0 bases, J lost 8 bases, and 11 bases stayed unmatched. CDR3 length: 17 residues.